A selection of T cell receptor beta chains follows, all from one sample in a study of OX40 agonist ivuxolimab in advanced cancers. Profiled with immunoSEQ multiplex PCR; TCRdb holds only in-frame clones, not every one. The data contain more than 65,000 clones, approximately 91% of them seen just once; the ten biggest clones take up 0.3% to 0.45%. The sequencing used CD4+ or CD8+ T cells sorted from blood, collected in a trial of the OX40 agonist ivuxolimab. These receptors all stem from an adult with an advanced solid tumor such as melanoma, head and neck, liver or kidney cancer. Each CDR3 is given with its conserved first and last residue. Each record gives: V gene, clone size, D gene, J gene, CDR3 protein, CDR3 DNA. The D gene is left open where the match is weak. Only part of the rows carry a size: once, few, many, or a class if the clone is expanded.

>TRBV27|once|TRBD1|TRBJ2-7
CASRHRGPHEQYF
TGTGCCAGCAGACACAGGGGGCCCCACGAGCAGTACTTC
>TRBV7-2|.|TRBD2|TRBJ2-7
CASSSSGPYEQYF
TGTGCCAGCAGTTCTAGCGGGCCCTACGAGCAGTACTTC
>TRBV11-3|once|.|TRBJ2-1
CASSLDHVGNEQFF
TGTGCCAGCAGCTTAGATCATGTCGGGAATGAGCAGTTCTTC
>TRBV30|.|TRBD1|TRBJ1-5
CAWSKKDRGFYQPQHF
TGTGCCTGGAGCAAGAAGGACAGGGGATTCTACCAGCCCCAGCATTTT
>TRBV12-5|.|.|TRBJ1-1
CASGLSLVGDTEAFF
TGTGCTAGTGGTTTGTCCCTGGTGGGGGACACTGAAGCTTTCTTT
>TRBV27|.|TRBD1|TRBJ2-5
CASSLLSGGQETQYF
TGTGCCAGCAGTTTACTCTCAGGGGGACAAGAGACCCAGTACTTC
>TRBV1|.|.|TRBJ2-2
CTSSQKTSGRAGELFF
TGCACCAGCAGCCAAAAAACTAGCGGGAGGGCCGGGGAGCTGTTTTTT
>TRBV7-9|.|.|TRBJ2-5
CASSWTGQETQYF
TGTGCCAGCTCCTGGACCGGCCAAGAGACCCAGTACTTC
>TRBV5-1|.|.|TRBJ2-3
CASSLVPGYTDTQYF
TGCGCCAGCAGCTTGGTCCCGGGTTACACAGATACGCAGTATTTT
>TRBV11-2|.|.|TRBJ2-7
CASSLDGGREQYF
TGTGCCAGCAGCTTAGACGGGGGGCGCGAGCAGTACTTC
>TRBV7-6|.|TRBD2|TRBJ2-7
CASSPRTSGSEQYF
TGTGCCAGCAGCCCCAGGACTAGCGGGAGCGAGCAGTACTTC
>TRBV2|.|.|TRBJ1-5
CASIRERDQPQHF
TGTGCCAGCATCCGAGAGCGTGACCAGCCCCAGCATTTT
>TRBV7-9|few|.|TRBJ1-1
CASSPRQTDMNTEAFF
TGTGCCAGCAGCCCAAGGCAGACAGACATGAACACTGAAGCTTTCTTT
>TRBV5-1|.|TRBD1|TRBJ1-2
CASSLVEGQNYGYTF
TGCGCCAGCAGCTTGGTGGAGGGACAGAACTATGGCTACACCTTC
>TRBV7-6|.|TRBD1|TRBJ1-1
CASSLGGQGWTGGAMNTEAFF
TGTGCCAGCAGCTTAGGCGGACAGGGATGGACCGGAGGGGCCATGAACACTGAAGCTTTCTTT
>TRBV25-1|.|TRBD1|TRBJ2-3
CASSEWQGADTQYF
TGTGCCAGCAGTGAGTGGCAGGGGGCAGATACGCAGTATTTT
>TRBV6-6|.|.|TRBJ1-4
CASEGGTATNEKLFF
TGTGCCAGCGAGGGGGGGACCGCAACTAATGAAAAACTGTTTTTT
>TRBV7-2|.|TRBD2|TRBJ2-5
CASSPGATSGIQETQYF
TGTGCCAGCAGCCCCGGGGCCACTAGCGGGATCCAAGAGACCCAGTACTTC
>TRBV11-2|.|.|TRBJ1-2
CASSLGVGGIGYTF
TGTGCCAGCAGCTTAGGGGTCGGGGGCATCGGCTACACCTTC
>TRBV30|.|.|TRBJ1-2
CAWSVLYGYTF
TGTGCCTGGAGTGTACTTTATGGCTACACCTTC
>TRBV18|.|TRBD2|TRBJ2-7
CASSQAGGPHEQYF
TGTGCCAGCTCACAAGCGGGAGGGCCCCACGAGCAGTACTTC
>TRBV6-5|medium-sized|.|TRBJ1-5
CASSYDGQLNQPQHF
TGTGCCAGCAGTTACGACGGACAACTCAATCAGCCCCAGCATTTT
>TRBV30|few|.|TRBJ2-7
CAWSVLGNEQYF
TGTGCCTGGAGTGTACTGGGGAACGAGCAGTACTTC
>TRBV28|few|.|TRBJ2-7
CASSLLGSFSYEQYF
TGTGCCAGCAGTTTATTGGGTTCCTTCTCCTACGAGCAGTACTTC
>TRBV28|.|.|TRBJ1-2
CASSPGQGRYTF
TGTGCCAGCAGTCCCGGACAAGGGCGCTACACCTTC